This TCR beta chain was observed in a study of cytomegalovirus exposure and HLA in healthy donors. Study as a whole: Drawn from HLA-typed donors, tens of millions of unique TCRs were held in an early data release.

Findings of the study overall: Analysis performed later showed TCR beta chains linked to HLA being more clonally expanded than equally common others. In a later analysis, 16,951 TCR beta sequences were associated with HLA alleles at 0.05 false discovery rate.

With 60 Vbeta and 13 Jbeta primers, the PCR was carried out. This table comes from immunoSEQ multiplex PCR, and its TCRdb copy is limited to in-frame clones, with some not included. The sample lists more than 140,000 clones, 75% to 80% occurring once. Unrecorded immune exposures were likely, despite nominal health at sampling. To note about this clone: Its antigen is unidentified.

Germline values: CDR1 MNHEY, CDR2 SMNVEV (reference sequence). The V end was cut by 2 bases, the J end by 3 bases, with 15 bases between. This CDR3 has 16 residues. The sequenced sample consisted of PBMCs. The V and J genes are TRBV27 and TRBJ2-3; a weak D match, TRBD2 (7 bases). This receptor was identified in a male donor in good health and CMV-seronegative. The CDR3 reads CASSLLGGAGTDTQYF. In nucleotides, the CDR3 is TGTGCCAGCAGTTTACTAGGGGGGGCCGGTACAGATACGCAGTATTTT.